This note documents a single T cell receptor beta chain sequence. Its antigen is unknown. The protocol was immunoSEQ multiplex PCR, while the TCRdb copy is restricted to in-frame clones and leaves out a portion. The repertoire holds 90,000 to 130,000 clones, approximately 70% seen once, with approximately 23% in the top ten. This sample was included in a study of shared clonotypes between healthy human individuals. General study results and limits: Non-shared clonotypes were found to have lower generation probabilities than the clonotypes that were shared by all four of the sorted-subset donors.

The CDR3 is 15 residues long. Germline V gives CDR1 MDHEN, CDR2 SYDVKM. Deletions cut 3 bases from V and 3 bases from J, with 12 bases between. The gene calls are TRBV28 and TRBJ1-5, with D unclear. The TCR comes from a woman in her twenties or thirties in good health. Sequenced material: memory CD8+ T cells sorted from blood. Regarding subset: CD45RO+ cells pooled with CCR7-negative TemRA cells. CDR3 in DNA: TGTGCCAGCAGTTTCGAGACCCTTTACAATCAGCCCCAGCATTTT. This sequence encodes CASSFETLYNQPQHF.